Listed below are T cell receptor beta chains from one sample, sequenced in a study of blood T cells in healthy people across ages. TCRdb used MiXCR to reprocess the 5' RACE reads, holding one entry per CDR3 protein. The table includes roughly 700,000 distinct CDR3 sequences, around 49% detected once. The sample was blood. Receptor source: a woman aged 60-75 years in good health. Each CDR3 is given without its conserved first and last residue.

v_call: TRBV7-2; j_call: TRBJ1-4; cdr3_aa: ASSYGAGEKLF
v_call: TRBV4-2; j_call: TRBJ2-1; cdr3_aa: ASSQDGGAYNEQF
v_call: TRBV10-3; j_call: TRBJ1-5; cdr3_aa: AISERVLEPQH
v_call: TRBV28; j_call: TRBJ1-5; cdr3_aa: ASSFGAGVNQPQH
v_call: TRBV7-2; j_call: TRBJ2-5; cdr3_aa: ASSLFYSRAQETQY
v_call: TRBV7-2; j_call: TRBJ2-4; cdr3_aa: ASSLTSVKNIQY
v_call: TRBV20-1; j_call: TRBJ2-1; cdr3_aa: SARGGWVEQF
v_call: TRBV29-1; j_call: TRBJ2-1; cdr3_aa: SVELAGGNEQF
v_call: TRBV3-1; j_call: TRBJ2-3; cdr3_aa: ASSRNPSGASTDTQY
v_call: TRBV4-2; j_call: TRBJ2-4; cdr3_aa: ASSQDREGGIIQY